Described below is a single TCR beta chain sequence and its context. immunoSEQ v3.0 was run at survey level. The assay was immunoSEQ multiplex PCR, and TCRdb's table has in-frame clones only and misses some. The table shows about 22,000 clones, with 70% to 90% occurring only once. This entry belongs to a study of long-term antiretroviral therapy in people with HIV. V was clipped by 1 base and J by 4 bases; unmatched bases: 2. Per germline, CDR1 SGHRS and CDR2 YFSETQ. The CDR3 has 15 amino acids. The TCR was taken from a man aged 55 to 70 with HIV. Here the sequenced sample was unsorted PBMCs, taken 0.6 years after starting antiretroviral therapy. The V call is TRBV5-1, the J call TRBJ2-5, with 12 bases identical to TRBD1. CDR3 loop: CASSLQGQGAETQYF. The DNA of the CDR3 is TGCGCCAGCAGCTTGCAGGGACAGGGGGCAGAGACCCAGTACTTC.